The 15 T cell receptor beta chains below all came from one sample that was sequenced in a study of identical twins. In TCRdb, the 5' RACE reads were re-called with MiXCR into one record per CDR3 protein. The repertoire includes some 320,000 distinct CDR3 sequences, around an eighth of them detected once, and more than 6% sits in the top ten. The same sample was also studied in work on yellow fever vaccine responses in identical twins.

Sequenced input: CD8+ T cells sorted from blood. The source of these receptors is a young woman in good health.

This clonotype was found a few times. The chain is built from TRBV11-2 and TRBJ2-2; D remains unclear. CDR3 length equals 19 residues. V was cut by 6 bases and J by 0 bases, with 23 bases left in between. The germline CDR1 and CDR2 sequences are SGHAT and FQNNGV. Here the CDR3 DNA reads TGTGCCAGCAGAAAGTCCGTGATTTCGAGGCAGGCGAACACCGGGGAGCTGTTTTTT. It specifies CASRKSVISRQANTGELFF. The entire variable domain, with the rest obtained from reference TRBV11-2 and TRBJ2-2, is as follows: EAGVAQSPRYKIIEKRQSVAFWCNPISGHATLYWYQQILGQGPKLLIQFQNNGVVDDSQLPKDRFSAERLKGVDSTLKIQPAKLEDSAVYLCASRKSVISRQANTGELFFGEGSRLTVL.

This clonotype occurred a few times. The chain couples TRBV15 to TRBJ2-1, with D perhaps TRBD2 (6 bases). Looked up from germline, CDR1 is LNHNV and CDR2 is YYDKDF (reference sequence). The CDR3 covers 15 residues. V gave up 0 bases and J gave up 9 bases, with 15 bases separating them. This CDR3 is CATSRDERHGGEQFF. The DNA for the CDR3 is TGTGCCACCAGCAGAGATGAGCGACACGGGGGTGAGCAGTTCTTC.

J is TRBJ1-1 and V is TRBV21-1; the DNA was not used to check the table's D call, TRBD1. TRBV21-1 is classified as a pseudogene. The CDR3 runs to 14 residues. CDR3 nucleotide sequence: TGTGCCAGCAGCAAACCCGAGACGAACACTGAAGCTTTCTTT. Its protein product is CASSKPETNTEAFF.

This clonotype was recorded once. The chain carries TRBV6-1 and TRBJ2-3; D not certain. Germline loops: CDR1 MNHNS, CDR2 SASEGT. The CDR3 contains 11 residues. Trimming took off 6 bases at V and 7 bases at J, with 8 bases between the two ends. This CDR3 is CASRERYTQYF. The DNA of the CDR3 is TGTGCCAGCAGAGAGAGGTATACGCAGTATTTT.

This clonotype was detected ten times or more. The rearrangement uses TRBV11-2 and TRBJ2-5, with 11 bases lining up with TRBD2. The junction had 1 base not matched to a gene; V was cut back by 1 base and J by 3 bases. The germline V gene has CDR1 SGHAT and CDR2 FQNNGV. The CDR3 length is 15 residues. Here the CDR3 DNA reads TGTGCCAGCAGCTTAGTAGCGGGGGGGAAAGAGACCCAGTACTTC. Translated, it gives CASSLVAGGKETQYF.

The V and J genes are TRBV3-1 and TRBJ2-5, with 12 nucleotides matching TRBD1. In germline, CDR1 is LGHDT, CDR2 YNNKEL (reference sequence). The CDR3 runs 13 residues. Losses at the gene ends were 8 bases for V and 6 bases for J; bases not matched to a gene: 4. This CDR3 is CASRDRGRKTQYF. The CDR3 nucleotides read TGTGCCAGCCGGGACAGGGGGCGTAAGACCCAGTACTTC.

CDR3 bases: TGTGCCAGCAGCGAGTGGTTGGGGGTCGAGCAGTACTTC. Translating it yields CASSEWLGVEQYF. The chain links TRBV7-7 to TRBJ2-7; D might be TRBD1 or TRBD2, each matching 5 bases. Trimming shortened V by 5 bases and J by 6 bases, and 14 bases separated the two germline ends. This CDR3 is 13 amino acids long. The V gene's germline CDR1 is SSHAT and CDR2 FNYEAQ (reference sequence).

The chain couples TRBV7-9 to TRBJ2-1, with 8 bases lining up with TRBD2. CDR1 and CDR2 (germline): SEHNR, FQNEAQ (reference sequence). The CDR3 spans 16 residues. J lost 10 bases, V lost 5 bases, and 16 bases had no gene match. CDR3: CASSPRQRESTVEQFF. The CDR3 DNA reads as TGTGCCAGCAGCCCCCGGCAGCGGGAGTCCACCGTCGAGCAGTTCTTC.

This clonotype turned up a few times. V and J are TRBV19 and TRBJ1-6; D is uncertain. Trimming took 7 bases from V and 9 from J, leaving 19 bases between them. Germline V gene sequence: CDR1 LNHDA, CDR2 SQIVND (reference sequence). CDR3 length equals 15 residues. This chain's CDR3 is CASKALLGGGSPLHF. CDR3 sequence (DNA): TGTGCCAGTAAGGCCCTCCTGGGCGGAGGTTCACCCCTCCACTTT.

This clonotype was recorded a few times. The chain links TRBV6-1 to TRBJ2-3, with D unresolved. The germline CDR1 and CDR2 sequences are MNHNS and SASEGT. There are 15 residues in the CDR3. Trimming removed 2 bases from V and 0 bases from J, with 9 bases in between. CDR3 in DNA: TGTGCCAGCAGTGAATCTGAGACTAGCACAGATACGCAGTATTTT. Encoded protein: CASSESETSTDTQYF.

This clonotype has a handful of counts. The chain carries TRBV11-2 and TRBJ2-3, with D unclear. Per the germline V gene, CDR1 is SGHAT and CDR2 is FQNNGV. This CDR3 is built from 13 residues. Trimming took off 0 bases at V and 4 bases at J, with 5 bases between the two ends. The CDR3 coding sequence is TGTGCCAGCAGCTTAGATGTGCCAGATACGCAGTATTTT. It is translated as CASSLDVPDTQYF.

J is TRBJ1-2 and V is TRBV3-1, with D unclear. V lost 0 bases to trimming and J lost 1 base, with 15 bases between them. This CDR3 spans 17 amino acids. Germline loops: CDR1 LGHDT, CDR2 YNNKEL (reference sequence). The CDR3 here is CASSQDRFLLDNYGYTF. The CDR3 nucleotides read TGTGCCAGCAGCCAAGATCGGTTCCTCCTTGATAACTATGGCTACACCTTC.

This chain connects TRBV25-1 to TRBJ2-7; D possibly matches TRBD1 or TRBD2 (5 bases each). The V end lost 9 bases, the J end lost 4 bases, and 19 bases lay between the germline ends. CDR3 size: 14 residues. CDR1 MGHDK and CDR2 SYGVNS come from the germline V gene. The CDR3 is CASRPRDRTYEQYF. Written as DNA, the CDR3 is TGTGCCAGTCGACCCCGGGACCGCACGTACGAGCAGTACTTC.

The J gene is TRBJ2-1, the V gene TRBV29-1; 8 nucleotides align to TRBD2. The V segment lost 4 bases and the J segment 4 bases; nucleotides outside the gene matches: 6. This CDR3 comprises 14 residues. Germline lookup yields CDR1 SQVTM and CDR2 ANQGSEA. CDR3: CSVAGGRMYNEQFF. For the CDR3, the DNA is TGCAGCGTTGCCGGCGGGAGGATGTACAATGAGCAGTTCTTC.

This clonotype came up a few times. The chain links TRBV9 to TRBJ2-7; no clear D gene. The length of the CDR3 is 14 residues. V was cut by 0 bases and J by 2 bases, with 9 bases left in between. Looked up from germline, CDR1 is SGDLS and CDR2 is YYNGEE. The CDR3 nucleotides are TGTGCCAGCAGCGTAGATACAGATACCTACGAGCAGTACTTC. Its translation is CASSVDTDTYEQYF.